The rows below give T cell receptor beta chains drawn from one sample of a study of T cells in localized non-small cell lung cancer. Repertoires were generated with immunoSEQ multiplex PCR, while TCRdb's copy carries only in-frame clones and drops some. The sample carries 30,000 or so clones, 87% recorded once. Specimen: peripheral blood, collected before any cancer treatment. The receptors were sampled from a male donor aged 60 or over with stage I lung adenocarcinoma. The CDR3 runs from the conserved cysteine through the conserved F or W. Fields, in order: CDR3 length, V gene, J gene, CDR3 protein.

15	TRBV7-2	TRBJ2-3	CASSLNSGGTDTQYF
14	TRBV27	TRBJ2-2	CASRRTGGTGELFF
15	TRBV10-3	TRBJ2-3	CAIRKLGGPTDTQYF
13	TRBV5-6	TRBJ2-3	CASSWESTDTQYF
16	TRBV11-3	TRBJ2-3	CASSPGSRVLSDTQYF
16	TRBV19	TRBJ2-1	CASRFGASGGAGEQFF
14	TRBV7-6	TRBJ1-1	CASSLPGVNTEAFF
14	TRBV6-5	TRBJ2-1	CASSRGSSYNEQFF
19	TRBV12-5	TRBJ1-1	CASGLSRDRGIRTRTEAFF
13	TRBV2	TRBJ1-1	CASKVFRGSEAFF
15	TRBV30	TRBJ1-4	CAWSVRGRGPEKLFF
13	TRBV5-6	TRBJ1-1	CASSPAMEAEAFF
14	TRBV11-2	TRBJ2-6	CASSSDLKANVLTF
16	TRBV15	TRBJ2-5	CATSRDLGAGQETQYF
14	TRBV27	TRBJ2-7	CASSPQGFAYEQYF
13	TRBV30	TRBJ2-3	CAWNPTALDTQYF
13	TRBV7-9	TRBJ1-6	CASGPQDNSPLHF
11	TRBV7-8	TRBJ2-7	CASSSNYEQYF
14	TRBV7-2	TRBJ2-5	CASSLGAGTETQYF
15	TRBV5-1	TRBJ1-1	CASSPQQGADTEAFF
13	TRBV2	TRBJ1-1	CASTSGTGGEAFF
17	TRBV7-3	TRBJ2-6	CASSFNPRSSGANVLTF
18	TRBV7-6	TRBJ1-5	CASSWDPQGTFSNQPQHF
14	TRBV30	TRBJ2-7	CAWSVGGSSYEQYF
17	TRBV9	TRBJ2-7	CASSVGGTVLGGNEQYF
13	TRBV28	TRBJ2-7	CASSLDRIHEQYF
14	TRBV7-2	TRBJ2-4	CASSPQQGLDIQYF
18	TRBV4-1	TRBJ2-1	CASSQHLNSGGRPPEQFF
16	TRBV11-2	TRBJ1-5	CASSWGQGYSNQPQHF
14	TRBV6-6	TRBJ2-7	CASSSGAPSYEQYF
16	TRBV13	TRBJ2-1	CASSLGGLGAYNEQFF
11	TRBV2	TRBJ2-3	CARAVGDTQYF
12	TRBV6-1	TRBJ2-7	CASSESHYEQYF
15	TRBV6-1	TRBJ1-1	CASSERRRLNTEAFF
15	TRBV19	TRBJ1-1	CASSETGGGGTEAFF
15	TRBV11-2	TRBJ1-2	CASSPHLTGEIGYTF
17	TRBV9	TRBJ1-5	CASSPLSDRGSNQPQHF
13	TRBV5-1	TRBJ2-7	CASRTGGGNEQYF
17	TRBV11-2	TRBJ1-3	CASSTRRGGSAGNTIYF
15	TRBV7-2	TRBJ2-3	CASSLVGQGSDTQYF
14	TRBV9	TRBJ2-1	CASSVARRGGLQFF
14	TRBV10-2	TRBJ2-1	CASRSSGGKGEQFF
14	TRBV5-1	TRBJ2-1	CASSAGLSQDEQFF
12	TRBV30	TRBJ2-5	CAWSQGLETQYF
16	TRBV11-2	TRBJ2-7	CASILSISGTGYEQYF
15	TRBV7-6	TRBJ2-5	CASSPTSGYEETQYF